The next 10 T cell receptor beta chains were all read from a single sample in a study of radiotherapy plus CTLA-4 blockade in lung cancer. Using immunoSEQ multiplex PCR, the repertoire was profiled, and TCRdb retains in-frame clones only, with some absent. Of tens of thousands of clones in the sample, 70% to 85% are singletons; the top ten hold 8% to 10%. Source: peripheral blood, taken from a patient treated with radiotherapy plus ipilimumab. The receptors stem from a human donor with non-small cell lung cancer who had a complete response to radiotherapy plus ipilimumab.

The chain is built from TRBV7-2 and TRBJ1-2, with D unresolved. The CDR3 has 14 amino acids. The germline gives CDR1 SGHTA, CDR2 FQGNSA. V lost 3 bases and J lost 6, with 14 bases in between. In DNA form, the CDR3 reads TGTGCCAGCAGCTTGATGAGCACGCTCGATGGCTACACCTTC. As protein: CASSLMSTLDGYTF.

This clone was found a few times. The genes are TRBV6-5 and TRBJ2-7, with a tentative D call TRBD1 (6 bases). V lost 8 bases and J lost 0, with 14 bases in between. There are 14 residues in the CDR3. In germline, CDR1 is MNHEY, CDR2 SVGAGI. CDR3 region: CASSDRWSSYEQYF. DNA of the CDR3: TGTGCCAGCTCTGACAGGTGGAGCTCCTACGAGCAGTACTTC.

The rearrangement links TRBV5-1 to TRBJ1-1, with TRBD1 identical over 7 bases. The V gene's germline CDR1 is SGHRS and CDR2 YFSETQ. The CDR3 length is 16 residues. V shed 0 bases, J shed 0 bases, and the junction held 5 bases outside the gene matches. For the CDR3, the DNA is TGCGCCAGCAGCTTGGTGACCGGGACAGTGAACACTGAAGCTTTCTTT. This sequence encodes CASSLVTGTVNTEAFF. The full variable domain, with the rest looked up from reference TRBV5-1 and TRBJ1-1, is KAGVTQTPRYLIKTRGQQVTLSCSPISGHRSVSWYQQTPGQGLQFLFEYFSETQRNKGNFPGRFSGRQFSNSRSEMNVSTLELGDSALYLCASSLVTGTVNTEAFFGQGTRLTVV.

The chain combines TRBV18 with TRBJ1-1; D remains unclear. This CDR3 is built from 14 residues. Germline V gene data show CDR1 as KGHSH and CDR2 as LQKENI. V lost 4 bases and J lost 1, with 10 bases in between. The CDR3 DNA is TGTGCCAGCTCACTAACTCCTCAGAACACTGAAGCTTTCTTT. Translated: CASSLTPQNTEAFF.

V gene TRBV6-1 combines with J gene TRBJ2-1; 15 bases fit TRBD2. In germline, CDR1 is MNHNS, CDR2 SASEGT. Trimming cost V 10 bases and J 10 bases; bases outside gene matches: 11. This CDR3 region has 15 residues. DNA of the CDR3: TGTGCCACCATGGGACTAGCGGGAGGATCGGGCGAGCAGTTCTTC. Its protein is CATMGLAGGSGEQFF.

The chain has TRBV5-1 and TRBJ1-1, with D perhaps matching TRBD1 (5 bases). The CDR3 length is 15 residues. Germline V gene lookup returns CDR1 SGHRS and CDR2 YFSETQ. V was shortened by 3 bases and J by 4 bases, with 16 bases between the two germline ends. The CDR3 spells CASSSPFRGVTEAFF. The CDR3 coding sequence is TGCGCCAGCAGCTCCCCGTTCCGGGGGGTCACTGAAGCTTTCTTT.

This chain uses TRBV9 with TRBJ2-1, with D possibly matching TRBD1 (6 bases). The CDR3 sequence is 15 residues long. The V end lost 0 bases, the J end lost 3 bases, and 10 bases lay between the germline ends. Per germline, CDR1 SGDLS and CDR2 YYNGEE. The CDR3 sequence: CASSVVTGSYNEQFF. The CDR3 DNA is TGTGCCAGCAGCGTAGTGACAGGCAGCTACAATGAGCAGTTCTTC. Drawing the rest from reference TRBV9 and TRBJ2-1, the complete variable domain is DSGVTQTPKHLITATGQRVTLRCSPRSGDLSVYWYQQSLDQGLQFLIQYYNGEERAKGNILERFSAQQFPDLHSELNLSSLELGDSALYFCASSVVTGSYNEQFFGPGTRLTVL.

V is TRBV9 and J is TRBJ2-3; the D gene is possibly TRBD2 (6 bases). From germline, CDR1 is SGDLS and CDR2 YYNGEE. The CDR3 consists of 17 residues. Trimming took 0 bases from V and 4 from J, leaving 18 bases between them. The CDR3 region has the DNA TGTGCCAGCAGCGTAGGGGAGGCATTTTTTGGGGCAGATACGCAGTATTTT. Amino acid sequence: CASSVGEAFFGADTQYF.

The DNA for the CDR3 is TGTGCCAGCTCACCCAACGGACAGGGAGGAAGCTATGGCTACACCTTC. Encoded protein: CASSPNGQGGSYGYTF. The J gene is TRBJ1-2, the V gene TRBV18; the match to TRBD1 covers 8 bases. This CDR3 comprises 16 residues. V was pared by 3 bases and J by 4 bases, with 10 bases of the junction left unmatched. Germline V gives CDR1 KGHSH, CDR2 LQKENI.

The CDR3 region has the DNA TGCGCCAGCAGCTTGACGGCCGCGAACTATGGCTACACCTTC. Amino acid sequence: CASSLTAANYGYTF. This chain links TRBV5-1 with TRBJ1-2; D ambiguous. Germline CDR1 and CDR2: SGHRS and YFSETQ. The CDR3 extends over 14 amino acids. The germline V and J ends were trimmed by 1 base and 2 bases, with 9 bases remaining between them.